This T cell receptor beta chain was identified during a study of blood T cell repertoires in COVID-19. The overall study: The origin of the acute and convalescent COVID-19 samples was the United States, Italy and Spain. T cells, B-cell-depleted T cells, or PBMCs supplied cDNA or gDNA.

How the authors handled the data: Nucleated cell counts were estimated from reference gene primer amplification. Produced via immunoSEQ multiplex PCR; TCRdb's table is partial and in-frame only. V, J and clone size were drawn from that table, and D and trimming were deduced from the DNA. The sample has 250,000 or so clones; 87% are singletons. The CDR3 totals 16 residues. CDR1 and CDR2 from the germline V gene are LGHNA and YSLEER. The V end was cut by 0 bases, the J end by 4 bases, with 10 bases between. The specimen sequenced was peripheral blood. The TCR originated in a woman aged 40 to 49 who had recovered from COVID-19. The chain couples TRBV4-3 to TRBJ1-6; unclear D gene. Here the CDR3 DNA reads TGCGCCAGCAGCCAAGATTTCCAGGAATATAATTCACCCCTCCACTTT. Amino acids: CASSQDFQEYNSPLHF.